This TCR beta chain is from a study of shared clonotypes between healthy human individuals (dated by TCRdb to between 2020 and 2021). A note on the overall study: A few men and a couple of women, aged 18 to 49 years, made up the cohort. For each donor, CD4 naive and CD4 memory were each run on three plates, CD8 naive on two plates, and CD8 memory on one plate. To increase sequencing depth and limit assay-specific biases, TCR repertoire library preparation and sequencing were carried out by different laboratories using diverse techniques. Each donor's leukapheresis produced roughly between about 0.8 and 8.9 billion PBMCs. To estimate repertoire size and how much clonotypes are shared between individuals, the study performed deep sequencing of blood TCR repertoires from five healthy adults.

What the research found in general, with its limitations: Pairwise subsampling led to the expectation that sequencing depth would affect the degree of clonotype sharing among donors. Even with the large sequencing depth, rarefaction of the sorted-subset datasets indicated that sequencing was incomplete. When several donors were compared, the shared fraction of clonotypes was about 5% for naive CD4, about 4% for naive CD8, 2.3% for memory CD4, and 0.35% to 0.5% for memory CD8. Because the study included only a small number of donors, the genetic and exposure-history diversity represented was limited. Estimated clonotype richness was generally larger for naive than for memory subsets. Sampling was limited to blood, and TCR repertoires in tissue likely differ from TCR repertoires in blood. Compared with non-shared clonotypes, clonotypes shared by all four sorted-subset donors had higher generation probabilities.

Points on this clone: Its specific antigen is unknown. The sample holds no much larger clone one base away, and base qualities are not on file.

TCR CDR3 regions were amplified from genomic DNA by multiplex PCR using the deep immunoSEQ assay. Extracted genomic DNA from each cell subset was spread evenly across all wells of several immunoSEQ 96-well plates, with each plate serving as a replicate. For sorted subsets, each replicate PCR was loaded with approximately 190 ng genomic DNA, equivalent to 30,000 or so T cell genomes. The purified libraries were quantified using a Qubit 3.0 fluorometer, sized with a Bioanalyzer 2100, and then quantified again using the KAPA Library Quantification kit. A separate single-read 150-cycle Illumina NextSeq 550 flow cell was used to sequence each immunoSEQ 96-well plate. In the original analysis: Because only junctional sequences without quality scores were contained in the immunoSEQ output, filtering matching that applied to full-length reads could not be performed. To assign V/J genes and CDR3, sequences were annotated using PyIR, a Python wrapper for IgBLAST v1.9, with IMGT germline references. Reads were removed for weak V/J assignments (E-value above 1e-6), missing CDR3, stop codons, out-of-frame junctions, or ambiguous translated residues. V3J clonotypes were defined as sequences sharing the same inferred V gene, J gene, and CDR3 amino acid sequence. Percentage overlap between repertoires was computed as shared unique clonotypes divided by the size of the smaller repertoire. Three approaches were used to assess repertoire richness: RTK rarefaction, the Chao1 estimator, and Recon v2.1 estimates of unobserved clonotypes. For all TCRbeta clonotypes obtained by the gDNA method from a few donors, generation probabilities were computed with OLGA. TCRdb retrieved this table from immuneACCESS and kept in-frame rearrangements only. Not all clones are present; in checked studies, unresolved V genes account for under half, and no reason is known for the remainder. The DNA gave D and trimming, while V, J and clone size come from that table. The sample profile shows 1.6 million or so clones; just under 99% of them were found once. The top ten hold about 0.4% of the sample.

The donors were healthy, HIV-negative adults who had no recently reported acute infections or vaccinations. Only Caucasian adults living in Nashville, Tennessee, USA were represented among the donors. Magnetic negative selection was used to enrich CD4+ T cells, after which naive cells were positively selected on CD45RA and the negative fraction became the memory subset. Blood was collected by leukapheresis, and PBMCs were isolated by Ficoll-Histopaque density gradient centrifugation and then cryopreserved in liquid nitrogen vapor phase. Purity and quantity of every magnetically sorted T cell population were checked by analytical flow cytometry. From each sorted fraction, genomic DNA was isolated and quantified by UV absorbance on a Nanodrop 2000c. The germline V gene (reference sequence) sets CDR1 to SGHKS and CDR2 to YYEKEE. V trim: 4 bases; J trim: 2 bases; unmatched bases: 8. The CDR3, from cysteine to phenylalanine, totals 15 residues. Only the CDR3 DNA stays, 45 bases, in frame from base 1.

The sample was naive CD4+ T cells sorted from blood. In light of the paper, this sample's cell subset or site label describes: CD45RA+ positively selected. The sequence is built from TRBV5-5 and TRBJ2-7, and 8 bases in between align with TRBD2. This clonotype originated in a man under 40 in good health. The nucleotide sequence is given as TGTGCCAGCAGCGTTACTGGCGGGAGGACCTACGAGCAGTACTTC. The encoded protein is CASSVTGGRTYEQYF.